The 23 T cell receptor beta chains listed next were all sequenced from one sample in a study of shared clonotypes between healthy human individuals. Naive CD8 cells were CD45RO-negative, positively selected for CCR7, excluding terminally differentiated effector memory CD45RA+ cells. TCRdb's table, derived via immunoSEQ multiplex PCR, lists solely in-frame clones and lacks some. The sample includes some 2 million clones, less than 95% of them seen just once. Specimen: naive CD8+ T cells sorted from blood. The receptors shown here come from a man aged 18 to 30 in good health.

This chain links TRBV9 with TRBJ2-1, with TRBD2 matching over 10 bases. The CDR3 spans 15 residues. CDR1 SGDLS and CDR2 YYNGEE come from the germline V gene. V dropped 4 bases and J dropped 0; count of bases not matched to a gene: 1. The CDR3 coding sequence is TGTGCCAGCAGCCTAGCGGGGGACTCCTACAATGAGCAGTTCTTC. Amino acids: CASSLAGDSYNEQFF.

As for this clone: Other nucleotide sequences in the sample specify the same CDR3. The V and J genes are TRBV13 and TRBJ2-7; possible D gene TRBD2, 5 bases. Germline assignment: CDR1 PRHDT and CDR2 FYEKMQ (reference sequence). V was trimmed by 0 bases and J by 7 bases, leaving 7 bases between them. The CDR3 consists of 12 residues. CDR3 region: CASSLGGGEQYF. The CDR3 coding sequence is TGTGCCAGCAGCTTAGGGGGCGGGGAGCAGTACTTC.

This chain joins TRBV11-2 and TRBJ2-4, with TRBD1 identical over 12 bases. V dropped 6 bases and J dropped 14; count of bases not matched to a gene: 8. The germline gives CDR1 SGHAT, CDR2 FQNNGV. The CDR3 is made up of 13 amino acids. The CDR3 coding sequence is TGTGCCAGCAGGTTAACGGGACAGGGGGCCGAGTACTTC. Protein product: CASRLTGQGAEYF.

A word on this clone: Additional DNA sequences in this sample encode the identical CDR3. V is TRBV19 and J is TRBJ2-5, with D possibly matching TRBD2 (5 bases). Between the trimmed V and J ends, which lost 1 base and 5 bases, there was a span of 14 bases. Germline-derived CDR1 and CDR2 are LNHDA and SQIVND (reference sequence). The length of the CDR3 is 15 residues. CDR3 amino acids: CASSIAGGPGETQYF. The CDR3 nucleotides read TGTGCCAGTAGTATAGCGGGCGGCCCGGGGGAGACCCAGTACTTC.

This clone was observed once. CDR3 amino acids: CASDDGQGNTGELFF. CDR3 coding DNA: TGTGCCAGCGACGATGGACAGGGAAACACCGGGGAGCTGTTTTTT. The chain is built from TRBV7-6 and TRBJ2-2, with 8 bases matching TRBD1. The CDR3 extends over 15 amino acids. The germline V gene has CDR1 SGHVS and CDR2 FNYEAQ. V shed 8 bases and J 2 bases; nucleotides not matched to a gene: 7. The full variable domain, in which reference TRBV7-6 and TRBJ2-2 provide the parts outside the CDR3, is GAGVSQSPRYKVTKRGQDVALRCDPISGHVSLYWYRQALGQGPEFLTYFNYEAQQDKSGLPNDRFSAERPEGSISTLTIQRTEQRDSAMYRCASDDGQGNTGELFFGEGSRLTVL.

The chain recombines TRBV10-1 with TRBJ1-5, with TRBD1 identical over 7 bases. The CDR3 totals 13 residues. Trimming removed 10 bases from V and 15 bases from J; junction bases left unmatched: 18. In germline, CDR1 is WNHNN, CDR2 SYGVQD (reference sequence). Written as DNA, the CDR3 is TGCGCCATCTACAGGGGAACAATCAGCCCCGGGCATTTT. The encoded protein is CAIYRGTISPGHF.

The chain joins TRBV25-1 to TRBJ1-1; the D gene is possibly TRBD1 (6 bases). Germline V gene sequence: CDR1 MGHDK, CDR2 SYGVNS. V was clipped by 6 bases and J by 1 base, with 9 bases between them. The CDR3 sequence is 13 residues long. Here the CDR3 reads CASSVQGNTEAFF. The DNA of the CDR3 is TGTGCCAGCAGCGTACAGGGGAACACTGAAGCTTTCTTT.

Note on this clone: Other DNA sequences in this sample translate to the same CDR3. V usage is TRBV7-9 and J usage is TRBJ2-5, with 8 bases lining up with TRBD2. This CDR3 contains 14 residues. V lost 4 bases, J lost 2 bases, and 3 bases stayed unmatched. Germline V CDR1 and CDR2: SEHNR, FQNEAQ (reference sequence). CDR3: CASSSAGVQETQYF. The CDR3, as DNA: TGTGCCAGCAGCTCAGCGGGGGTTCAAGAGACCCAGTACTTC.

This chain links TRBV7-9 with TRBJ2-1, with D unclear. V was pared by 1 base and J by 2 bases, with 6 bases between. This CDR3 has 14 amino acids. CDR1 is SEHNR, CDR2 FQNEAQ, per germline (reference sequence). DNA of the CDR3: TGTGCCAGCAGCTTAGTATCGGCCTACAATGAGCAGTTCTTC. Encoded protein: CASSLVSAYNEQFF. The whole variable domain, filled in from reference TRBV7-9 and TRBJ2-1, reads DTGVSQNPRHKITKRGQNVTFRCDPISEHNRLYWYRQTLGQGPEFLTYFQNEAQLEKSRLLSDRFSAERPKGSFSTLEIQRTEQGDSAMYLCASSLVSAYNEQFFGPGTRLTVL.

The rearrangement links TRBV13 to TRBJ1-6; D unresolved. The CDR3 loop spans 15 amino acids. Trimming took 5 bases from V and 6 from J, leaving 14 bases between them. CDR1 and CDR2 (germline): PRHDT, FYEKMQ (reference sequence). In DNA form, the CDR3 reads TGTGCCAGCAGCGCGAAGGCCGAGATTAATTCACCCCTCCACTTT. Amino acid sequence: CASSAKAEINSPLHF. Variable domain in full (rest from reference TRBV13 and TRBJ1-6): AAGVIQSPRHLIKEKRETATLKCYPIPRHDTVYWYQQGPGQDPQFLISFYEKMQSDKGSIPDRFSAQQFSDYHSELNMSSLELGDSALYFCASSAKAEINSPLHFGNGTRLTVT.

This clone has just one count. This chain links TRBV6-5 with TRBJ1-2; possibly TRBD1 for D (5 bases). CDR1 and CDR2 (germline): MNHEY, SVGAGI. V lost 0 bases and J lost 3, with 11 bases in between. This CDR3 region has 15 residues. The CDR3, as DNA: TGTGCCAGCAGTTACTCGAATCCGGGGGACTATGGCTACACCTTC. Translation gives CASSYSNPGDYGYTF.

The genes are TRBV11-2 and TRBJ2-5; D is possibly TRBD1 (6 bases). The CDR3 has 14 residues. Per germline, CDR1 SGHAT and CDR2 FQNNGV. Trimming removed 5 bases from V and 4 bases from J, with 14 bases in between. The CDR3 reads CASSIRAGVETQYF. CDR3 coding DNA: TGTGCCAGCAGCATAAGGGCAGGGGTAGAGACCCAGTACTTC.

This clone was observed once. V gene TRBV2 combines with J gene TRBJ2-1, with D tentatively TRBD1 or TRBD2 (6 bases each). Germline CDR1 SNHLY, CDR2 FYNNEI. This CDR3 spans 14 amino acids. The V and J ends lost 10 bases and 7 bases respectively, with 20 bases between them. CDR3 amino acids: CATPKASGANEQFF. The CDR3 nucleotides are TGTGCCACTCCTAAGGCGTCGGGGGCAAATGAGCAGTTCTTC. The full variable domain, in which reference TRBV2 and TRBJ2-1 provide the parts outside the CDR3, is EPEVTQTPSHQVTQMGQEVILRCVPISNHLYFYWYRQILGQKVEFLVSFYNNEISEKSEIFDDQFSVERPDGSNFTLKIRSTKLEDSAMYFCATPKASGANEQFFGPGTRLTVL.

The CDR3 sequence is CASSWDWSETQYF. In nucleotides, the CDR3 is TGTGCCAGCAGCTGGGACTGGTCAGAGACCCAGTACTTC. The rearrangement links TRBV11-2 to TRBJ2-5, with D perhaps TRBD2 (6 bases). CDR3 size: 13 residues. Deletions cut 4 bases from V and 4 bases from J, with 10 bases between. Germline values: CDR1 SGHAT, CDR2 FQNNGV.

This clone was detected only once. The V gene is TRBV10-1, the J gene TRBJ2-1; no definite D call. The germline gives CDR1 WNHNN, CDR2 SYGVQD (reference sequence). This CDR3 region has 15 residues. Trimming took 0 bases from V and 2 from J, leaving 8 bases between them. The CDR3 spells CASSESGDPYNEQFF. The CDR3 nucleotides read TGCGCCAGCAGTGAGTCTGGCGACCCCTACAATGAGCAGTTCTTC.

CDR3 loop: CASSGLRDYEQYF. CDR3 nucleotides: TGTGCCAGCAGCGGTCTCCGAGACTACGAGCAGTACTTC. The rearrangement links TRBV9 to TRBJ2-7, with no clear D. The V gene's germline CDR1 is SGDLS and CDR2 YYNGEE. The CDR3 is 13 residues long. Trimming pared 3 bases from V and 3 bases from J, leaving 10 bases between.

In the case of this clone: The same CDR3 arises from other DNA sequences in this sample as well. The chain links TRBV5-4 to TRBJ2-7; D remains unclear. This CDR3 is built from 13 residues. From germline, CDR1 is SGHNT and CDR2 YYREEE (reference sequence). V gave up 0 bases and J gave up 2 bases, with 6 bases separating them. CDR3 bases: TGTGCCAGCAGCTTGGCGCCCCCCTACGAGCAGTACTTC. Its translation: CASSLAPPYEQYF.

CDR3 in DNA: TGCGCCAGCAGTGCGGACAGGGTTGATCAGCCCCAGCATTTT. Residues: CASSADRVDQPQHF. The chain uses TRBV10-1 and TRBJ1-5; 8 bases agree with TRBD1. Germline-derived CDR1 and CDR2 are WNHNN and SYGVQD (reference sequence). The CDR3 consists of 14 residues. J lost 5 bases, V lost 4 bases, and 4 bases had no gene match.

CDR3 coding DNA: TGTGCCAGCAGCCAAGAGTTTACGTCGACGGCCTCCTACGAGCAGTACTTC. This translates into CASSQEFTSTASYEQYF. This sequence joins TRBV14 and TRBJ2-7; D ambiguous. Trimming took off 0 bases at V and 0 bases at J, with 15 bases between the two ends. From germline, CDR1 is SGHDN and CDR2 FVKESK. This CDR3 contains 17 residues. Full variable domain (rest looked up from reference TRBV14 and TRBJ2-7): EAGVTQFPSHSVIEKGQTVTLRCDPISGHDNLYWYRRVMGKEIKFLLHFVKESKQDESGMPNNRFLAERTGGTYSTLKVQPAELEDSGVYFCASSQEFTSTASYEQYFGPGTRLTVT.

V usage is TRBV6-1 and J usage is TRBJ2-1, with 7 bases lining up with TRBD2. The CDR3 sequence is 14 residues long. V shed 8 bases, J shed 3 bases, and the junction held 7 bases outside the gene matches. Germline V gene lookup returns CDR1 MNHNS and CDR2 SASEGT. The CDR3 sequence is CASGERGIYNEQFF. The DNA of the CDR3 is TGTGCCAGCGGCGAGCGGGGAATCTACAATGAGCAGTTCTTC.

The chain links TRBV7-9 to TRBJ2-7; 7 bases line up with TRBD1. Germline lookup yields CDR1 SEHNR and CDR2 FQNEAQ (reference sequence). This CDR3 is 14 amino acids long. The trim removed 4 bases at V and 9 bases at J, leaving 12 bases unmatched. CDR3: CASSSAGGLVGQYF. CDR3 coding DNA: TGTGCCAGCAGCTCGGCAGGGGGTTTAGTAGGGCAGTACTTC.

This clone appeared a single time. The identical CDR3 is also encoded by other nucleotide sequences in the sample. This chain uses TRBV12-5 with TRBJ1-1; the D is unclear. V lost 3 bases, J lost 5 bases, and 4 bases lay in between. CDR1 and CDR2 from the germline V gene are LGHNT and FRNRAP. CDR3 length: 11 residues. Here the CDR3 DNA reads TGTGCTAGTGGTTTCGGAACTGAAGCTTTCTTT. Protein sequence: CASGFGTEAFF.

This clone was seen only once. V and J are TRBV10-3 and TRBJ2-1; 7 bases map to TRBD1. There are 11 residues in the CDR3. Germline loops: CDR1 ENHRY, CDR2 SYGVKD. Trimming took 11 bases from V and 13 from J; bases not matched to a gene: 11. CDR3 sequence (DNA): TGTGCCTCCTCCCTCGGGACAGAACAGTTCTTC. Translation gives CASSLGTEQFF.